The 13 T cell receptor beta chains below were found in one sample sequenced in a study of blood T cell repertoires in COVID-19. The repertoire was sequenced with immunoSEQ multiplex PCR; TCRdb's copy has only in-frame clones and lacks some. The sample consists of about 180,000 clones, 89% of them appearing once. The sample consisted of PBMCs or T cells enriched from blood (not recorded which). The receptors were gathered from a woman aged 40 to 50 with acute COVID-19.

This clone was found once. V and J are TRBV4-3 and TRBJ1-4; D not certain. There are 17 residues in the CDR3. V shed 0 bases and J shed 2 bases, with 13 bases lying between them. Germline assignment: CDR1 LGHNA and CDR2 YSLEER. The CDR3 bases are TGCGCCAGCAGCCAAGACCTCCCATACTCGACTAATGAAAAACTGTTTTTT. Translation gives CASSQDLPYSTNEKLFF.

The chain joins TRBV19 to TRBJ2-7; 7 bases match TRBD1. CDR3 length: 14 residues. Germline values: CDR1 LNHDA, CDR2 SQIVND (reference sequence). J was trimmed by 1 base and V by 6 bases; bases with no gene match: 6. CDR3 residues: CASSRDSWSYEQYF. CDR3 DNA: TGTGCCAGTAGCCGGGACAGCTGGTCCTACGAGCAGTACTTC.

The chain is built from TRBV5-4 and TRBJ1-1; D possibly corresponds to TRBD1 (5 bases). CDR3 length: 14 amino acids. Trimming pared 4 bases from V and 1 base from J, leaving 11 bases between. Germline lookup yields CDR1 SGHNT and CDR2 YYREEE (reference sequence). The chain's CDR3 is CASSPGLQNTEAFF. CDR3 nucleotides: TGTGCCAGCAGCCCGGGACTCCAGAACACTGAAGCTTTCTTT.

The chain carries TRBV2 and TRBJ2-7; possible D gene TRBD1, 5 bases. The CDR3 sequence is 13 residues long. Germline CDR1 reads SNHLY; CDR2 reads FYNNEI. Trimming pared 3 bases from V and 5 bases from J, leaving 11 bases between. The chain's CDR3 is CASSDRDPDEQYF. CDR3 DNA: TGTGCCAGCAGTGACAGGGATCCCGACGAGCAGTACTTC.

The V and J genes are TRBV4-2 and TRBJ2-1; 10 bases are a match to TRBD2. The CDR3 contains 16 residues. The trim removed 4 bases at V and 10 bases at J, leaving 13 bases unmatched. Germline CDR1 and CDR2: LGHNA and YNFKEQ. The CDR3 sequence: CASSLTRGQGLAEQFF. The CDR3 nucleotides are TGTGCCAGCAGCCTTACCAGGGGGCAGGGACTAGCGGAGCAGTTCTTC.

V usage is TRBV9 and J usage is TRBJ2-1; TRBD2 agrees at 12 bases. Germline CDR1 reads SGDLS; CDR2 reads YYNGEE. V dropped 4 bases and J dropped 6; count of bases not matched to a gene: 8. CDR3 length: 16 residues. Here the CDR3 reads CASSPRTSGIGNEQFF. The CDR3 DNA reads TGTGCCAGCAGCCCCCGGACTAGCGGGATCGGCAATGAGCAGTTCTTC.

This clone was detected only once. CDR3 coding DNA: TGTGCCAGCAGGAAAACTACAGGGGTGCAGTACTTC. It specifies CASRKTTGVQYF. V and J are TRBV7-9 and TRBJ2-7, with TRBD1 identical over 7 bases. The junction had 8 bases not matched to a gene; V was cut back by 6 bases and J by 9 bases. The germline V gene encodes CDR1 SEHNR and CDR2 FQNEAQ (reference sequence). The CDR3 spans 12 residues. Using reference TRBV7-9 and TRBJ2-7 for the parts outside the CDR3, the full variable domain is DTGVSQNPRHKITKRGQNVTFRCDPISEHNRLYWYRQTLGQGPEFLTYFQNEAQLEKSRLLSDRFSAERPKGSFSTLEIQRTEQGDSAMYLCASRKTTGVQYFGPGTRLTVT.

The chain has TRBV19 and TRBJ2-7, with TRBD2 matching 9 bases. CDR3 length equals 14 residues. Germline V gives CDR1 LNHDA, CDR2 SQIVND (reference sequence). Losses at the gene ends were 6 bases for V and 3 bases for J; bases not matched to a gene: 6. CDR3 sequence reads: CASRGSGSFYEQYF. In DNA, the CDR3 is TGTGCCAGTAGAGGTAGCGGGAGTTTCTACGAGCAGTACTTC.

The chain has TRBV28 and TRBJ2-7, with 9 positions matching TRBD1. Germline-derived CDR1 and CDR2 are MDHEN and SYDVKM. The CDR3 loop spans 15 amino acids. Trimming at V came to 6 bases and at J to 5 bases, leaving 11 bases not matched to a gene. This CDR3 is CASRPRDREIHEQYF. The CDR3 DNA is TGTGCCAGCAGACCCCGGGACAGGGAAATCCACGAGCAGTACTTC.

The chain uses TRBV4-1 and TRBJ2-5, with 10 bases matching TRBD1. Trimming at V came to 4 bases and at J to 1 base, leaving 3 bases not matched to a gene. From germline, CDR1 is MGHRA and CDR2 YSYEKL. The CDR3 covers 15 residues. The CDR3 loop reads CASSRRTGGQETQYF. CDR3 in DNA: TGCGCCAGCAGCCGCCGGACAGGGGGCCAAGAGACCCAGTACTTC.

The chain is built from TRBV6-2 or TRBV6-3 and TRBJ2-5; a possible D gene is TRBD1 (6 bases). V lost 5 bases to trimming and J lost 3 bases, with 16 bases between them. CDR3 size: 15 residues. Germline V CDR1 and CDR2: MNHEY, SVGEGT. The CDR3 DNA follows: TGTGCCAGCAGTCGGGACACAACCCTTGAAGAGACCCAGTACTTC. Translation: CASSRDTTLEETQYF.

The chain carries TRBV5-6 and TRBJ1-1, with TRBD1 identical over 9 bases. V lost 4 bases, J lost 1 base, and 11 bases stayed unmatched. The V gene's germline CDR1 is SGHDT and CDR2 YYEEEE. There are 17 residues in the CDR3. This CDR3 reads CASSRGGQGEANTEAFF. Written as DNA, the CDR3 is TGTGCCAGCAGCAGGGGGGGACAGGGCGAAGCGAACACTGAAGCTTTCTTT.

The genes are TRBV6-2 or TRBV6-3 and TRBJ2-3, with 8 bases identical to TRBD2. V was pared by 2 bases and J by 4 bases, with 11 bases of the junction left unmatched. CDR3 length: 17 amino acids. In germline, CDR1 is MNHEY, CDR2 SVGEGT. For the CDR3, the DNA is TGTGCCAGCAGTTACGACCCCCTCAGCGGGGGCCCAGATACGCAGTATTTT. Its translation is CASSYDPLSGGPDTQYF.